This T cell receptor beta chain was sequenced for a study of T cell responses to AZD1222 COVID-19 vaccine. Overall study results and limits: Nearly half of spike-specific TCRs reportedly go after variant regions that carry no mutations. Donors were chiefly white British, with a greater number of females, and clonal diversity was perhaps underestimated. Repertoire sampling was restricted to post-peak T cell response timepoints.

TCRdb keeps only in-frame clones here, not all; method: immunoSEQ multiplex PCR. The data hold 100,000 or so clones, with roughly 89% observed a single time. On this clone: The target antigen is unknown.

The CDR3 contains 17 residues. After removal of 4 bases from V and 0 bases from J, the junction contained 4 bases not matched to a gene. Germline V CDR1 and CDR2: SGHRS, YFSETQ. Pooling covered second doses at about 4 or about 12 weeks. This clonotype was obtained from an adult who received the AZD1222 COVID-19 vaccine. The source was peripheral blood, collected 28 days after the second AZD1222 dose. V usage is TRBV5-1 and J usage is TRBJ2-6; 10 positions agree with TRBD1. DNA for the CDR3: TGCGCCAGCAGCCCCGGGACAGGGGACTCTGGGGCCAACGTCCTGACTTTC. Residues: CASSPGTGDSGANVLTF.